These T cell receptor beta chains were read from a single sample in a study of T cell changes during pregnancy in multiple sclerosis. Profiled with immunoSEQ multiplex PCR; TCRdb holds only in-frame clones, not every one. The sample lists under 60,000 clones, around 93% occurring once. The sample was CD8+ T cells from peripheral blood mononuclear cells, taken after pregnancy. The receptors stem from a female donor with multiple sclerosis, enrolled in a pregnancy study. Both conserved end residues are part of each CDR3. A D gene is named only where the DNA matches it firmly. Expanded clones are given a class, and other clones once, few, many or no size at all.

TRBD2 | TRBJ2-7 | . | TRBV5-6 | TGTGCCAGCAGCTTGGGGCTGGGGGGGGACCCCTACGAGCAGTACTTC | CASSLGLGGDPYEQYF
. | TRBJ2-1 | . | TRBV19 | TGTGCCAGTTCGGGGGGCTACTCCTACAATGAGCAGTTCTTC | CASSGGYSYNEQFF
. | TRBJ1-5 | . | TRBV5-8 | TGTGCCAGCAGTCCCGGGACAAATAGCAATCAGCCCCAGCATTTT | CASSPGTNSNQPQHF
TRBD1 | TRBJ2-1 | . | TRBV7-9 | TGTGCCAGCAGCATACGGGACAGGGGATTGGGCGATGAGCAGTTCTTC | CASSIRDRGLGDEQFF
. | TRBJ2-5 | . | TRBV9 | TGTGCCAGCAGCGACGGGAGTCCTGGTGAGGCCCAGTACTTC | CASSDGSPGEAQYF
TRBD2 | TRBJ2-7 | . | TRBV4-1 | TGCGCCAGCAGCCAGATTGGGGGGGGTCCTGACGAGCAGTACTTC | CASSQIGGGPDEQYF
TRBD2 | TRBJ2-3 | . | TRBV6-5 | TGTGCCAGCAGCATACTAGCGACAGATACGCAGTATTTT | CASSILATDTQYF
TRBD1 | TRBJ2-7 | . | TRBV19 | TGTGCCAGTAGTATTGGGACAGGGGGCTACGAGCAGTACTTC | CASSIGTGGYEQYF
TRBD2 | TRBJ2-7 | . | TRBV9 | TGTGCCAGCAGCGTTCTGAAGCGGGGGGGCTCCCCCGGGCGCGAGCAGTACTTC | CASSVLKRGGSPGREQYF
. | TRBJ2-1 | . | TRBV6-1 | TGTGCCAGCTACAATAGCGGTGAGCAGTTCTTC | CASYNSGEQFF
. | TRBJ2-5 | once | TRBV9 | TGTGCCAGCAGCTCCGGGGAAGGCCAGTACTTC | CASSSGEGQYF
. | TRBJ1-1 | . | TRBV18 | TGTGCCAGCTCCAGGGTAAACACTGAAGCTTTCTTT | CASSRVNTEAFF
. | TRBJ1-1 | . | TRBV9 | TGTGCCAGCAGCGTTAGTGGGGGGAGGACTGAAGCTTTCTTT | CASSVSGGRTEAFF
TRBD1 | TRBJ2-7 | . | TRBV19 | TGTGCCAGTAGTCACTCCGGTCTGGGACAGGGGATGTTTTACGAGCAGTACTTC | CASSHSGLGQGMFYEQYF
. | TRBJ1-5 | . | TRBV27 | TGTGCCAGCAGTTTAGGGAGGAGCAATCAGCCCCAGCATTTT | CASSLGRSNQPQHF
. | TRBJ2-3 | once | TRBV9 | TGTGCCAGCAATCAGCCCGCCGGGGGTATAACAGATACGCAGTATTTT | CASNQPAGGITDTQYF